The clone carrying this T cell receptor beta chain was counted many times. Antigen: not known. CDR3 size: 15 residues. The V and J ends lost 5 bases and 7 bases, in that order; junction bases with no gene match: 11. CDR1 is SEHNR and CDR2 is FQNEAQ in the germline V gene (reference sequence). TCRdb redid the calling of the reads with MiXCR, one entry per CDR3 protein. The repertoire consists of 40,000 to 50,000 distinct CDR3 sequences, with 20% occurring once and the leading ten covering about a fifth. This record belongs to a study of T cell repertoires in cytomegalovirus infection. Study background: Evidence of both CMV infection and a matching HLA type came from public TCR beta signatures.

Study outcomes and limitations: HLA-C-restricted CMV clonotypes gave the most frequent clonotype in two of eight donors. The cumulative frequency of public TCR beta families identified carriers of CMV plus the relevant HLA.

The V gene is TRBV7-9, the J gene TRBJ1-2, with 9 bases identical to TRBD1. The sequence came from a human donor in good health (CMV status not recorded). Some clones in this sample may be carry-over from other donors' samples. Input material: PBMCs, sequenced either directly or after in vitro stimulation (not recorded which). CDR3 DNA: TGTGCCAGCAGCCTACAGGGGGCGGAAACCGGTGGCTACACCTTC. Translating it yields CASSLQGAETGGYTF.